The clone carrying this TCR beta chain was detected ten times or more. As yet, its antigen is unknown. Losses at the gene ends were 2 bases for V and 4 bases for J; bases not matched to a gene: 4. The CDR3 covers 14 residues. CDR1 and CDR2 from the germline V gene are SGHRS and YFSETQ. This sample is drawn from a study of spatial heterogeneity in lung cancer. Overall study context: Across the raw uncorrected reads, a unique TCR and UMI combination was observed, on average, more than ten times.

TCRdb called the 5' RACE reads again in MiXCR, with one record for every CDR3 protein. Here the sample spans around 40,000 distinct CDR3 sequences, about 5.8% being singletons. The study, taken as a whole, reports: Detection of ubiquitous tumor TCRs in blood was higher at resection than follow-up.

Time point denoted: sample taken at primary tumor resection. Unsorted whole RNA samples from tumor, nontumor lung or frozen PBMC were sequenced. The donors comprised approximately 75 untreated early-stage non-small cell lung cancer patients. This sequence originates from a male donor with early-stage non-small cell lung cancer. The gene calls are TRBV5-1 and TRBJ2-5; 8 bases match TRBD1. The material sequenced was PBMCs, taken at surgery. CDR3 loop: CASSFGQGRETQYF. The CDR3 region has the DNA TGCGCCAGCAGCTTCGGACAGGGCAGAGAGACCCAGTACTTC. The full variable domain, rest sourced from reference TRBV5-1 and TRBJ2-5, is KAGVTQTPRYLIKTRGQQVTLSCSPISGHRSVSWYQQTPGQGLQFLFEYFSETQRNKGNFPGRFSGRQFSNSRSEMNVSTLELGDSALYLCASSFGQGRETQYFGPGTRLLVL.